The 6 T cell receptor beta chains below were found in one sample sequenced in a study of blood T cell repertoires in COVID-19. The assay was immunoSEQ multiplex PCR, and TCRdb's table has in-frame clones only and misses some. The table shows 300,000 to 450,000 clones, with about 87% occurring only once. The sequenced sample consisted of peripheral blood. These receptors came from a woman in her thirties with COVID-19, enrolled during active disease.

The chain joins TRBV24-1 to TRBJ1-6; TRBD1 might be the D (5 bases). This CDR3 comprises 14 residues. Trimming pared 12 bases from V and 3 bases from J, leaving 14 bases between. In germline, CDR1 is KGHDR, CDR2 SFDVKD. Here the CDR3 reads CAAWGEIYNSPLHF. The CDR3 coding sequence is TGTGCCGCCTGGGGGGAGATCTATAATTCACCCCTCCACTTT.

The gene calls are TRBV5-1 and TRBJ1-1; D is perhaps TRBD1 (5 bases). This CDR3 spans 14 amino acids. Trimming cost V 4 bases and J 5 bases, with 15 bases left between them. Germline-derived CDR1 and CDR2 are SGHRS and YFSETQ. CDR3 coding DNA: TGCGCCAGCAGCCCGGCCGCGGGGACGACTGAAGCTTTCTTT. It specifies CASSPAAGTTEAFF.

V gene TRBV29-1 combines with J gene TRBJ2-1, with D maybe TRBD2 (6 bases). This CDR3 has 15 amino acids. The V end lost 6 bases, the J end lost 0 bases, and 15 bases lay between the germline ends. The germline V gene encodes CDR1 SQVTM and CDR2 ANQGSEA. CDR3 DNA: TGCAGCGTGCTTTTGGAGGGGCTCTCCTACAATGAGCAGTTCTTC. Its translation is CSVLLEGLSYNEQFF.

This clone has just one count. The chain uses TRBV27 and TRBJ2-7; tentative D call: TRBD2 (6 bases). V was trimmed by 5 bases and J by 3 bases, leaving 29 bases between them. CDR3 size: 19 residues. Looked up from germline, CDR1 is MNHEY and CDR2 is SMNVEV (reference sequence). CDR3 sequence (DNA): TGTGCCAGCAGTCCACCCCCCCTTCGCGGGATTCGTGTGAGCTACGAGCAGTACTTC. Residues: CASSPPPLRGIRVSYEQYF.

On this clone: This sample includes further DNA sequences coding for the same CDR3. The gene calls are TRBV2 and TRBJ1-1; TRBD1 agrees at 7 bases. From germline, CDR1 is SNHLY and CDR2 FYNNEI. The CDR3 runs 13 residues. The V and J ends lost 6 bases and 1 base, in that order; junction bases with no gene match: 2. Written as DNA, the CDR3 is TGTGCCAGCAGGGGACAGACGAACACTGAAGCTTTCTTT. Encoded protein: CASRGQTNTEAFF.

This clone turned up a few times. The chain employs TRBV19 and TRBJ2-7; D might be TRBD1 (6 bases). Germline loops: CDR1 LNHDA, CDR2 SQIVND (reference sequence). The V gene lost 8 bases and the J gene lost 1 base, with 9 bases spanning the gap. The CDR3 runs 12 residues. CDR3 sequence (DNA): TGTGCCAGTTCTAGGGGGTCCTACGAGCAGTACTTC. Protein product: CASSRGSYEQYF.